Listed here are 22 T cell receptor beta chains from one sample, sequenced in a study of vaccination and CD4 T cells after COVID-19. These receptors have no known antigen. Sequencing of the DNA from cultured CD4+ T cells was carried out with the Oncomine TCR Beta short-read assay. TCRdb used MiXCR to reprocess the PCR reads, holding one entry per CDR3 protein. Of around 18,000 distinct CDR3 sequences listed, over 65% are singletons. Regarding treatment: approximately nine-day PBMC culture with coronavirus spike peptide pools or control peptides (ViraFEST assay). The sequenced sample consisted of CD4+ T cells from blood, cultured in vitro. All receptors derive from a human donor who had recovered from COVID-19.

J is TRBJ1-5 and V is TRBV19, with 7 nucleotides matching TRBD1. After removal of 3 bases from V and 7 bases from J, the junction contained 6 bases not matched to a gene. The CDR3 has 14 residues. The V gene's germline CDR1 is LNHDA and CDR2 SQIVND (reference sequence). This CDR3 is CASSIPGGAQPQHF. As DNA, the CDR3 is TGTGCCAGTAGTATCCCAGGGGGGGCGCAGCCCCAGCATTTT. Using reference TRBV19 and TRBJ1-5 for the parts outside the CDR3, the full variable domain is DGGITQSPKYLFRKEGQNVTLSCEQNLNHDAMYWYRQDPGQGLRLIYYSQIVNDFQKGDIAEGYSVSREKKESFPLTVTSAQKNPTAFYLCASSIPGGAQPQHFGDGTRLSIL.

The chain employs TRBV6-2 or TRBV6-3 and TRBJ1-1; possibly TRBD1 for D (5 bases). Germline-derived CDR1 and CDR2 are MNHEY and SVGEGT. This CDR3 is 14 amino acids long. Trimming left V 6 bases short and J 4 bases short, with 15 bases between. In nucleotides, the CDR3 is TGTGCCAGCAGGCGGACATTTCAAGGCACTGAAGCTTTCTTT. This encodes CASRRTFQGTEAFF.

V gene TRBV10-3 combines with J gene TRBJ2-7; unclear D gene. The V gene's germline CDR1 is ENHRY and CDR2 SYGVKD. This CDR3 contains 15 residues. V lost 4 bases and J lost 2, with 15 bases in between. CDR3: CAISGKTMGPYEQYF. The CDR3 DNA reads as TGTGCCATCAGTGGGAAAACTATGGGCCCCTACGAGCAGTACTTC.

The chain is built from TRBV28 and TRBJ1-2; D gene uncertain. The V gene lost 7 bases and the J gene lost 8 bases, with 11 bases spanning the gap. CDR3 length equals 11 residues. Germline lookup yields CDR1 MDHEN and CDR2 SYDVKM. This CDR3 reads CASKSSWGYTF. In nucleotides, the CDR3 is TGTGCCAGCAAGTCTTCGTGGGGCTACACCTTC.

The chain carries TRBV7-8 and TRBJ1-5; 10 bases are shared with TRBD1. Trimming removed 6 bases from V and 6 bases from J; junction bases left unmatched: 14. Germline V gives CDR1 SGHVS, CDR2 FQNEAQ. The CDR3 totals 17 residues. The CDR3 coding sequence is TGTGCCAGCAGTCAAACGACAGGGGGCTTTACCAGTCAGCCCCAGCATTTT. Translated: CASSQTTGGFTSQPQHF.

J is TRBJ1-6 and V is TRBV23-1; D ambiguous. TRBV23-1 is known as an ORF, though its function is uncertain. Trimming cost V 7 bases and J 4 bases, with 14 bases left between them. This CDR3 has 15 amino acids. The CDR3 region has the DNA TGCGCCAGCAAAAGGCCCGAGTTTTATAATTCACCCCTCCACTTT. It is translated as CASKRPEFYNSPLHF.

The chain employs TRBV11-3 and TRBJ2-7; 7 bases match TRBD2. This CDR3 comprises 16 residues. Germline V lookup: CDR1 SGHNT, CDR2 YENEEA. V shed 5 bases, J shed 2 bases, and the junction held 12 bases outside the gene matches. The CDR3 DNA sequence: TGTGCCAGCAGCCCAAGTAGTCTAGCGGACACCTACGAGCAGTACTTC. Translating it yields CASSPSSLADTYEQYF.

The V gene is TRBV6-2 or TRBV6-3, the J gene TRBJ1-5, with D possibly matching TRBD1 (5 bases). The CDR3 runs 14 residues. V lost 6 bases to trimming and J lost 7 bases, with 16 bases between them. Germline V gives CDR1 MNHEY, CDR2 SVGEGT. CDR3 sequence: CASSGPGLGQPQHF. The DNA of the CDR3 is TGTGCCAGCAGCGGACCAGGGTTAGGACAGCCCCAGCATTTT.

This rearrangement joins TRBV20-1 to TRBJ2-5; possible D gene TRBD2, 7 bases. This CDR3 is 15 amino acids long. The germline CDR1 and CDR2 sequences are DFQATT and SNEGSKA (reference sequence). V gave up 0 bases and J gave up 0 bases, with 11 bases separating them. The DNA of the CDR3 is TGCAGTGCTAGAGAAGGGGGGGCCTACCAAGAGACCCAGTACTTC. Translation: CSAREGGAYQETQYF.

This clonotype came up a few times. The chain couples TRBV27 to TRBJ1-6; D perhaps matches TRBD1 (6 bases). Germline CDR1 and CDR2: MNHEY and SMNVEV (reference sequence). V was cut by 6 bases and J by 10 bases, with 10 bases left in between. The CDR3 loop spans 12 amino acids. The CDR3 coding sequence is TGTGCCAGCAGGAACAGGGACTCACCCCTCCACTTT. It is translated as CASRNRDSPLHF.

This clonotype was seen a single time. This chain joins TRBV4-2 and TRBJ2-5; D is unresolved. In germline, CDR1 is LGHNA, CDR2 YNFKEQ. The CDR3 spans 15 residues. Trimming shortened V by 2 bases and J by 5 bases, and 15 bases separated the two germline ends. CDR3: CASSQPERKAETQYF. In nucleotides, the CDR3 is TGTGCCAGCAGCCAACCGGAGCGTAAAGCGGAGACCCAGTACTTC.

The chain couples TRBV7-2 to TRBJ2-5; TRBD2 agrees at 7 bases. The V segment lost 0 bases and the J segment 7 bases; nucleotides outside the gene matches: 5. Germline assignment: CDR1 SGHTA and CDR2 FQGNSA. This CDR3 has 14 residues. The CDR3 spells CASSLARESATQYF. In DNA form, the CDR3 reads TGTGCCAGCAGCTTAGCGCGGGAGTCAGCGACCCAGTACTTC.

The chain has TRBV20-1 and TRBJ2-3, with 10 nucleotides matching TRBD2. Germline lookup yields CDR1 DFQATT and CDR2 SNEGSKA (reference sequence). The CDR3 has 17 residues. Unmatched junction bases numbered 14, after V lost 4 bases and J lost 4 bases. In DNA, the CDR3 is TGCAGTGCTAATTTCGGACTAGCGGACGTGCTAGCAGATACGCAGTATTTT. Its protein is CSANFGLADVLADTQYF.

This clonotype was seen only once. The chain joins TRBV7-9 to TRBJ2-2, with D perhaps TRBD2 (6 bases). Germline CDR1 reads SEHNR; CDR2 reads FQNEAQ (reference sequence). CDR3 length: 14 amino acids. V was shortened by 4 bases and J by 6 bases, with 12 bases between the two germline ends. In DNA form, the CDR3 reads TGTGCCAGCAGCTCGCGACTAGGGGCCGGGGAGCTGTTTTTT. Its protein is CASSSRLGAGELFF.

Details on this clonotype: The junction departs from the called germline gene at one end, perhaps through a read error. CDR3 residues: CVSSEQGTGTQYF. DNA for the CDR3: TGTGTCAGCAGTGAACAGGGGACGGGGACCCAGTACTTC. The rearrangement uses TRBV6-1 and TRBJ2-5, with 7 bases lining up with TRBD1. CDR3 length: 13 residues. Germline CDR1 MNHNS, CDR2 SASEGT.

The V gene is TRBV21-1, the J gene TRBJ1-2; TRBD1 is the table's D call, not checked against the DNA. TRBV21-1 corresponds to a pseudogene. The CDR3 runs to 15 residues. The CDR3 DNA reads as TGTGCCAGCAGCAAAGGTCGGGACGGCAACTATGGCTACACCTTC. Translated, it gives CASSKGRDGNYGYTF.

J is TRBJ2-5 and V is TRBV27, with a weak D call TRBD2 (6 bases). Germline CDR1 is MNHEY and CDR2 is SMNVEV (reference sequence). V was trimmed by 5 bases and J by 5 bases, leaving 15 bases between them. The CDR3 totals 14 residues. As DNA, the CDR3 is TGTGCCAGCAGTCCGAGACTAGGAGGGGAGACCCAGTACTTC. Protein sequence: CASSPRLGGETQYF.

This clonotype has only a few counts. V is TRBV24-1 and J is TRBJ2-3, with 10 bases fitting TRBD2. The CDR3 is 16 residues long. Germline assignment: CDR1 KGHDR and CDR2 SFDVKD. V trimming: 4 bases; J trimming: 1 base; junction bases outside the gene matches: 4. The CDR3 region has the DNA TGTGCCACCAGTGAGCCTACTAGCGGGGGCACAGATACGCAGTATTTT. It translates to CATSEPTSGGTDTQYF.

This chain connects TRBV5-4 to TRBJ1-1, with no clear D. The germline V gene encodes CDR1 SGHNT and CDR2 YYREEE (reference sequence). V gave up 0 bases and J gave up 1 base, with 7 bases separating them. This CDR3 spans 14 amino acids. The CDR3 here is CASSLVQENTEAFF. In DNA, the CDR3 is TGTGCCAGCAGCTTGGTGCAGGAGAACACTGAAGCTTTCTTT.

This clonotype was detected a few times. The V call is TRBV20-1, the J call TRBJ1-6; 7 nucleotides line up with TRBD1. CDR3 length equals 14 residues. Trimming at V came to 1 base and at J to 6 bases, leaving 3 bases not matched to a gene. Germline loops: CDR1 DFQATT, CDR2 SNEGSKA (reference sequence). The CDR3 coding sequence is TGCAGTGCTAGAGTGGGACAGAGTAATTCACCCCTCCACTTT. Protein sequence: CSARVGQSNSPLHF.

The V and J genes are TRBV6-1 and TRBJ1-2; no firm D call. Trimming removed 1 base at V and 0 bases at J, with 9 bases between. Germline loops: CDR1 MNHNS, CDR2 SASEGT. The CDR3 loop spans 15 amino acids. The CDR3 DNA is TGTGCCAGCAGTGAAGTTGGACTAGCTAACTATGGCTACACCTTC. Residues: CASSEVGLANYGYTF.

The genes are TRBV6-1 and TRBJ2-3; 9 positions agree with TRBD2. Trimming at V came to 4 bases and at J to 7 bases, leaving 9 bases not matched to a gene. CDR3 length equals 15 residues. Germline V gives CDR1 MNHNS, CDR2 SASEGT. CDR3 nucleotides: TGTGCCAGCAGTGGGCCGGCGGGAGGGCCGTATACGCAGTATTTT. It specifies CASSGPAGGPYTQYF.